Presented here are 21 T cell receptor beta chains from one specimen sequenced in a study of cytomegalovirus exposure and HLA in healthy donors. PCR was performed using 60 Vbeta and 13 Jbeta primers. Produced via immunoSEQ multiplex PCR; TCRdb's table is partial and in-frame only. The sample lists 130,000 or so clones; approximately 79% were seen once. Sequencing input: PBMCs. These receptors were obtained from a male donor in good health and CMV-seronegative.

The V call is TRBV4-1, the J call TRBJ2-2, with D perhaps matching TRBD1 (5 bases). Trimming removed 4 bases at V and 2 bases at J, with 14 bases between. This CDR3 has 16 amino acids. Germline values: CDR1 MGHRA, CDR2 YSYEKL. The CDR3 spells CASSPRAGFNTGELFF. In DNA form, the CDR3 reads TGCGCCAGCAGCCCGCGAGCAGGGTTTAACACCGGGGAGCTGTTTTTT.

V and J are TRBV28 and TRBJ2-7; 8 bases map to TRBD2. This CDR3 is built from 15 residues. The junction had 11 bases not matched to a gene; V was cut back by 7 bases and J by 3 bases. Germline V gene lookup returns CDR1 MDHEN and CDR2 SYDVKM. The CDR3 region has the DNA TGTGCCAGCACCCTAAGTCTAGCGGGCGTCTACGAGCAGTACTTC. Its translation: CASTLSLAGVYEQYF.

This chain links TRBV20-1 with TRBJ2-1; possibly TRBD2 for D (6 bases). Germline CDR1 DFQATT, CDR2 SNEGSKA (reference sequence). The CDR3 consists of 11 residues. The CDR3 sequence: CIARGNNEQFF. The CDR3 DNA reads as TGCATTGCCCGGGGGAACAATGAGCAGTTCTTC.

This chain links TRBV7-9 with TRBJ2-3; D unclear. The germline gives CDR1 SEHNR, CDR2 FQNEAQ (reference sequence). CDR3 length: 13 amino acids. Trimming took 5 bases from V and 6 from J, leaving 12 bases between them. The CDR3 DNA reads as TGTGCCAGCAGCGTCATCGACTGGGATACGCAGTATTTT. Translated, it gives CASSVIDWDTQYF.

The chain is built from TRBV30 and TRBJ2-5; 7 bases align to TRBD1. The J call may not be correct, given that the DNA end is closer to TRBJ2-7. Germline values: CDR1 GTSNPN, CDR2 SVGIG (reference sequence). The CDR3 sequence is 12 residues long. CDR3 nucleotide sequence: TGTGCCTGGGGGACAGTCTCCTACGAGCAGTACTTC. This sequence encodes CAWGTVSYEQYF.

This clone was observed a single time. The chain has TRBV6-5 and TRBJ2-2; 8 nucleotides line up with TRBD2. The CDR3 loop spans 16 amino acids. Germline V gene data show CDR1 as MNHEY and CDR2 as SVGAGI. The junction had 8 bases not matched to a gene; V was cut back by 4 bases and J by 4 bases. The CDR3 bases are TGTGCCAGCAGTTTACCCGGGGGGGCCGGCACCGGGGAGCTGTTTTTT. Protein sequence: CASSLPGGAGTGELFF.

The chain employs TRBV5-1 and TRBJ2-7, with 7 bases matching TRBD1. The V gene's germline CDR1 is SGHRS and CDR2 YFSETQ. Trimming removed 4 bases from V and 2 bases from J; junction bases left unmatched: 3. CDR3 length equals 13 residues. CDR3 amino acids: CASSPGTAYEQYF. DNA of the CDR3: TGCGCCAGCAGCCCCGGGACAGCCTACGAGCAGTACTTC.

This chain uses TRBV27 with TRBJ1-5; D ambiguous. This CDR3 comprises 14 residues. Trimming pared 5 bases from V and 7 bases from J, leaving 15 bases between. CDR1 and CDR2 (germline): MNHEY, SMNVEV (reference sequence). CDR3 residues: CASSQPGGQQPQHF. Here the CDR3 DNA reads TGTGCCAGCAGTCAACCGGGAGGCCAGCAGCCCCAGCATTTT.

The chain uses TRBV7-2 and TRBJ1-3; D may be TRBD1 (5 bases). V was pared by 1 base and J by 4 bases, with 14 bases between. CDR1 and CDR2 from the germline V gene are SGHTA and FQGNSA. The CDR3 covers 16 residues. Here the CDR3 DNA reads TGTGCCAGCAGCTTAGAACGGGGGGTCGCCGGAAACACCATATATTTT. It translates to CASSLERGVAGNTIYF.

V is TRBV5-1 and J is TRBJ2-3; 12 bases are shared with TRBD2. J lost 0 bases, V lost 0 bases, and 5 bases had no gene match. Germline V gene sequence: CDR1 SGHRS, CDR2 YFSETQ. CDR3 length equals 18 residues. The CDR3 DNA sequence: TGCGCCAGCAGCTTGGCTACTAGCGGGGGGCTGAGCACAGATACGCAGTATTTT. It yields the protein CASSLATSGGLSTDTQYF.

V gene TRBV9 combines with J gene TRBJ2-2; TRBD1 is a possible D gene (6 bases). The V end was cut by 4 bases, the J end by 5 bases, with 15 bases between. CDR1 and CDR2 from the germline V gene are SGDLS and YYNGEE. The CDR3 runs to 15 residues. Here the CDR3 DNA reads TGTGCCAGCAGCCCCAGGACAGTGGGGACCGGGGAGCTGTTTTTT. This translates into CASSPRTVGTGELFF.

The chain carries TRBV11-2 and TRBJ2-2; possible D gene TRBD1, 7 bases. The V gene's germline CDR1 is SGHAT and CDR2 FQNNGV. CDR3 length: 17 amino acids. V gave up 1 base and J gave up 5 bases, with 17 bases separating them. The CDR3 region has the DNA TGTGCCAGCAGCTTAGGCAGGGGGGCGGCAAAAACCGGGGAGCTGTTTTTT. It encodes CASSLGRGAAKTGELFF. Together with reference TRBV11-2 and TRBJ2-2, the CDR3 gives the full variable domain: EAGVAQSPRYKIIEKRQSVAFWCNPISGHATLYWYQQILGQGPKLLIQFQNNGVVDDSQLPKDRFSAERLKGVDSTLKIQPAKLEDSAVYLCASSLGRGAAKTGELFFGEGSRLTVL.

CDR3 sequence reads: CASSEYSGLNTEAFF. DNA of the CDR3: TGTGCCAGCAGTGAATATTCAGGCTTGAACACTGAAGCTTTCTTT. The chain carries TRBV25-1 and TRBJ1-1; D uncertain. Between the trimmed V and J ends, which lost 0 bases and 0 bases, there was a span of 8 bases. This CDR3 region has 15 residues. Looked up from germline, CDR1 is MGHDK and CDR2 is SYGVNS.

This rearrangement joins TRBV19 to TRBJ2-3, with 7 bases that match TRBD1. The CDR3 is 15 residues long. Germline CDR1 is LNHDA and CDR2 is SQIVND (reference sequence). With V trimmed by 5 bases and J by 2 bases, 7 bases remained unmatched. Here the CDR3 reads CASSSRTGSTDTQYF. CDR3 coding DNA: TGTGCCAGTAGTTCTCGGACAGGTTCCACAGATACGCAGTATTTT.

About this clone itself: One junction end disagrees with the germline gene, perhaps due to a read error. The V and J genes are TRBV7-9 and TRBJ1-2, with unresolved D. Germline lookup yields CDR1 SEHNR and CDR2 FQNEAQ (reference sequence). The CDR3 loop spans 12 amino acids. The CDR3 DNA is TGTTCCAGCAGCTTAAACCAGGATGGCTACACCTTC. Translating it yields CSSSLNQDGYTF.

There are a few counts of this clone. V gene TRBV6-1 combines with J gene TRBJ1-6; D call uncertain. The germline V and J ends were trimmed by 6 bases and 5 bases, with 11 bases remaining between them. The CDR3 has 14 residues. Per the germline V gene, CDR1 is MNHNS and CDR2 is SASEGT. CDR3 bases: TGTGCCAGCAGGAGGACTGCTGATAATTCACCCCTCCACTTT. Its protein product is CASRRTADNSPLHF.

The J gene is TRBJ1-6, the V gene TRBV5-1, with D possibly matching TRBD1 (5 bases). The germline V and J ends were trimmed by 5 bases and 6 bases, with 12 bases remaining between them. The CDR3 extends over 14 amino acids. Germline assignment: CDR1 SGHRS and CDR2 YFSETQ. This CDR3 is CASSPDSGNSPLHF. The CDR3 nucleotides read TGCGCCAGCAGTCCTGACAGTGGTAATTCACCCCTCCACTTT.

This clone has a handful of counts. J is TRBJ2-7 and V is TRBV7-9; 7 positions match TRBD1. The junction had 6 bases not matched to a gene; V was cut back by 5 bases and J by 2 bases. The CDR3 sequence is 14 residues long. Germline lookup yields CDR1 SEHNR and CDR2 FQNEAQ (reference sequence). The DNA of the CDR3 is TGTGCCAGCAGCCTGGGGACAGCTACCTACGAGCAGTACTTC. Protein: CASSLGTATYEQYF. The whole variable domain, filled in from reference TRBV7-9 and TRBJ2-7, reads DTGVSQNPRHKITKRGQNVTFRCDPISEHNRLYWYRQTLGQGPEFLTYFQNEAQLEKSRLLSDRFSAERPKGSFSTLEIQRTEQGDSAMYLCASSLGTATYEQYFGPGTRLTVT.

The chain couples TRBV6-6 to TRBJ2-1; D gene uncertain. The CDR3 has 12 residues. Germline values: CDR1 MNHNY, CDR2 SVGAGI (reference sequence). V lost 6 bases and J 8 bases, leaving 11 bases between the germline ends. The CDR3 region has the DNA TGTGCCAGCAGCCGAACTAAGGATGAGCAGTTCTTC. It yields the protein CASSRTKDEQFF.

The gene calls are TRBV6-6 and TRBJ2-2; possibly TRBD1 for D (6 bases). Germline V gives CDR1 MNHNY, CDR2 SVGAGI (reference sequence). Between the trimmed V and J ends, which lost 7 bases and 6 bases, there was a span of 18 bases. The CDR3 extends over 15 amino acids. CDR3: CASIHGARGPGELFF. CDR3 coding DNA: TGTGCCAGCATCCATGGGGCCAGGGGCCCCGGGGAGCTGTTTTTT.

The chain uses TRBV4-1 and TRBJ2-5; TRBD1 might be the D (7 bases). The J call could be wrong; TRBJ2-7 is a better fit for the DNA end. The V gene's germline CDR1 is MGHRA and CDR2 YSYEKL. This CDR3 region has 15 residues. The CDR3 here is CASSQGAGGPYEQYF. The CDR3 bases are TGCGCCAGCAGCCAAGGGGCAGGGGGGCCCTACGAGCAGTACTTC.